The 31 T cell receptor beta chains in this list originate from one sample, sequenced in a study of blood T cell repertoires in COVID-19. Here immunoSEQ multiplex PCR was the method, and the copy in TCRdb shows in-frame clones only, minus some. In the table there are 360,000 or so clones, 90% of which are singletons. Sequencing used peripheral blood. These receptors were collected from a man younger than 35 with active or convalescent COVID-19.

V is TRBV4-2 and J is TRBJ1-3; 8 positions match TRBD1. Unmatched junction bases numbered 6, after V lost 0 bases and J lost 2 bases. Looked up from germline, CDR1 is LGHNA and CDR2 is YNFKEQ. The CDR3 has 17 amino acids. CDR3 region: CASSQETKQGAGNTIYF. The CDR3 coding sequence is TGTGCCAGCAGCCAAGAGACGAAACAGGGGGCTGGAAACACCATATATTTT.

The chain combines TRBV27 with TRBJ2-7; 9 nucleotides match TRBD1. The CDR3 covers 15 residues. Per the germline V gene, CDR1 is MNHEY and CDR2 is SMNVEV (reference sequence). V trimming: 5 bases; J trimming: 3 bases; junction bases outside the gene matches: 8. CDR3 amino acids: CASSPPDRGYYEQYF. Here the CDR3 DNA reads TGTGCCAGCAGTCCTCCGGACAGGGGATACTACGAGCAGTACTTC.

The CDR3 is CASSTRQGVGTEAFF. As DNA, the CDR3 is TGTGCCAGCAGCACAAGACAGGGTGTAGGCACTGAAGCTTTCTTT. The chain couples TRBV7-2 to TRBJ1-1; 7 positions agree with TRBD1. This CDR3 is 15 amino acids long. The germline V gene encodes CDR1 SGHTA and CDR2 FQGNSA. The J segment lost 4 bases and the V segment lost 5 bases, leaving 10 bases of the junction unmatched.

The chain has TRBV7-2 and TRBJ2-3; the match to TRBD2 covers 10 bases. The V gene's germline CDR1 is SGHTA and CDR2 FQGNSA. The junction had 5 bases not matched to a gene; V was cut back by 2 bases and J by 0 bases. The CDR3 is made up of 17 amino acids. Here the CDR3 reads CASSLMLAGASTDTQYF. In nucleotides, the CDR3 is TGTGCCAGCAGCTTAATGCTAGCGGGGGCGAGCACAGATACGCAGTATTTT.

The V and J genes are TRBV29-1 and TRBJ2-7; 9 nucleotides line up with TRBD2. J lost 3 bases, V lost 7 bases, and 7 bases had no gene match. CDR1 is SQVTM, CDR2 ANQGSEA, per germline. The CDR3 is 13 amino acids. CDR3 sequence: CSASRTSVYEQYF. CDR3 in DNA: TGCAGCGCCTCTAGGACTAGCGTCTACGAGCAGTACTTC.

This clone was seen a single time. CDR3 amino acids: CASSQDMISYNEQFF. The CDR3 region has the DNA TGTGCCAGCAGTCAGGACATGATCTCCTACAATGAGCAGTTCTTC. The chain joins TRBV28 to TRBJ2-1, with TRBD1 as a possible D gene (5 bases). V gave up 5 bases and J gave up 0 bases, with 11 bases separating them. The CDR3 extends over 15 amino acids. Looked up from germline, CDR1 is MDHEN and CDR2 is SYDVKM.

The chain joins TRBV6-2 or TRBV6-3 to TRBJ1-2; D may be TRBD1 (5 bases). V lost 3 bases to trimming and J lost 2 bases, with 7 bases between them. The CDR3 runs to 13 residues. Germline values: CDR1 MNHEY, CDR2 SVGEGT. The CDR3 reads CASSYDRNYGYTF. The CDR3 DNA is TGTGCCAGCAGTTATGACAGAAACTATGGCTACACCTTC.

Concerning this clone itself: The junction shows a germline mismatch at one end, possibly a read error. V is TRBV19 and J is TRBJ2-6; 7 nucleotides align to TRBD1. The germline V gene has CDR1 LNHDA and CDR2 SQIVND (reference sequence). CDR3 size: 14 residues. CDR3 amino acids: CASCTGVGANVLTF. In DNA, the CDR3 is TGTGCCAGTTGCACAGGGGTCGGGGCCAACGTGCTGACTTTC.

The chain recombines TRBV3-1 (or the pseudogene TRBV3-2) with TRBJ1-1, with TRBD1 matching over 8 bases. J gave up 12 bases and V 7 bases, and 13 bases lay outside the gene matches. The CDR3 runs to 13 residues. Per the germline V gene, CDR1 is LGHDT and CDR2 is YNNKEL (reference sequence). CDR3: CASKHRGEYWSFF. DNA for the CDR3: TGTGCCAGCAAACACAGGGGGGAGTATTGGTCTTTCTTT.

The chain employs TRBV6-5 and TRBJ2-7, with D maybe TRBD2 (5 bases). The CDR3 is 13 amino acids. Germline assignment: CDR1 MNHEY and CDR2 SVGAGI. V gave up 2 bases and J gave up 5 bases, with 10 bases separating them. The CDR3 is CASSYGDSDEQYF. CDR3 bases: TGTGCCAGCAGTTACGGGGATAGCGACGAGCAGTACTTC.

The chain recombines TRBV11-1 with TRBJ2-7, with TRBD2 identical over 9 bases. The germline CDR1 and CDR2 sequences are SGHAT and FQDESV (reference sequence). The V gene end was trimmed by 5 bases and the J gene end by 3 bases; junction bases not matched to a gene: 5. The CDR3 is made up of 14 amino acids. The CDR3 DNA sequence: TGTGCCAGCAGCCGAACTAGCGGGTACTACGAGCAGTACTTC. Translated: CASSRTSGYYEQYF.

The gene calls are TRBV9 and TRBJ1-1, with D possibly matching TRBD1 (6 bases). CDR1 and CDR2 (germline): SGDLS, YYNGEE. Trimming removed 4 bases from V and 1 base from J, with 14 bases in between. The CDR3 is 15 amino acids. CDR3 DNA sequence: TGTGCCAGCAGCACAACCGGGACACCGAACACTGAAGCTTTCTTT. Residues: CASSTTGTPNTEAFF.

The chain uses TRBV7-3 and TRBJ2-5; 9 nucleotides align to TRBD1. Trimming cost V 4 bases and J 4 bases; bases outside gene matches: 4. CDR1 and CDR2 from the germline V gene are SGHTA and FQGTGA. This CDR3 has 14 residues. CDR3 amino acids: CASSSGTGRETQYF. The CDR3 DNA follows: TGTGCCAGCAGCTCCGGGACAGGGCGAGAGACCCAGTACTTC.

This clone has just one count. The chain is built from TRBV28 and TRBJ1-3; 7 nucleotides line up with TRBD1. The CDR3 sequence is 15 residues long. The V segment lost 7 bases and the J segment 3 bases; nucleotides outside the gene matches: 9. Germline V gives CDR1 MDHEN, CDR2 SYDVKM. The CDR3 sequence is CASNYRGHSGNTIYF. The CDR3 region has the DNA TGTGCCAGCAACTACAGGGGCCATAGTGGAAACACCATATATTTT.

This clone was recorded a few times. The CDR3 DNA reads TGTGCCAGCAGCTTAGGACAGTCATCTGGAAACACCATATATTTT. This translates into CASSLGQSSGNTIYF. V and J are TRBV11-3 and TRBJ1-3; D is perhaps TRBD1 (5 bases). In germline, CDR1 is SGHNT, CDR2 YENEEA. The CDR3 extends over 15 amino acids. The V and J ends lost 1 base and 1 base respectively, with 8 bases between them.

CDR3 in amino acids: CASSLGTGSEQFF. The CDR3 region has the DNA TGTGCCAGCTCACTCGGTACAGGGAGTGAGCAGTTCTTC. This rearrangement joins TRBV18 to TRBJ2-1; a possible D gene is TRBD1 (6 bases). There are 13 residues in the CDR3. In germline, CDR1 is KGHSH, CDR2 LQKENI. The V end was cut by 4 bases, the J end by 9 bases, with 13 bases between. The complete variable domain, with remaining parts taken from reference TRBV18 and TRBJ2-1, reads NAGVMQNPRHLVRRRGQEARLRCSPMKGHSHVYWYRQLPEEGLKFMVYLQKENIIDESGMPKERFSAEFPKEGPSILRIQQVVRGDSAAYFCASSLGTGSEQFFGPGTRLTVL.

This clone was picked up a small number of times. This chain uses TRBV5-4 with TRBJ1-5; D is possibly TRBD1 (6 bases). The germline gives CDR1 SGHNT, CDR2 YYREEE (reference sequence). V gave up 0 bases and J gave up 4 bases, with 11 bases separating them. The CDR3 is made up of 15 amino acids. For the CDR3, the DNA is TGTGCCAGCAGCTTGGACGGTACAGGGAATCAGCCCCAGCATTTT. Protein sequence: CASSLDGTGNQPQHF.

The chain employs TRBV6-5 and TRBJ2-5, with 8 bases that match TRBD2. V lost 0 bases, J lost 7 bases, and 10 bases stayed unmatched. Germline V gene data show CDR1 as MNHEY and CDR2 as SVGAGI. This CDR3 contains 16 residues. The CDR3 DNA sequence: TGTGCCAGCAGTTACTCAAGGGGACTAGTTTTTGTGACCCAGTACTTC. Translating gives CASSYSRGLVFVTQYF.

This rearrangement joins TRBV18 to TRBJ1-2; the D is unclear. The germline V and J ends were trimmed by 1 base and 1 base, with 7 bases remaining between them. Germline V gives CDR1 KGHSH, CDR2 LQKENI. The CDR3 loop spans 14 amino acids. DNA of the CDR3: TGTGCCAGCTCACCACGGCGGGATAACTATGGCTACACCTTC. Protein product: CASSPRRDNYGYTF. The full variable domain, in which reference TRBV18 and TRBJ1-2 provide the parts outside the CDR3, is NAGVMQNPRHLVRRRGQEARLRCSPMKGHSHVYWYRQLPEEGLKFMVYLQKENIIDESGMPKERFSAEFPKEGPSILRIQQVVRGDSAAYFCASSPRRDNYGYTFGSGTRLTVV.

The chain combines TRBV28 with TRBJ1-1; D is unresolved. CDR3 length equals 13 residues. Between the trimmed V and J ends, which lost 5 bases and 1 base, there was a span of 8 bases. Germline lookup yields CDR1 MDHEN and CDR2 SYDVKM. The chain's CDR3 is CASSATQNTEAFF. In DNA form, the CDR3 reads TGTGCCAGCAGTGCGACACAGAACACTGAAGCTTTCTTT.

The J gene is TRBJ2-7, the V gene TRBV7-9; 7 bases are a match to TRBD2. The CDR3 runs 14 residues. V lost 6 bases and J lost 5; bases outside the gene matches: 10. In germline, CDR1 is SEHNR, CDR2 FQNEAQ (reference sequence). The CDR3 loop is CASRPGGYQDEQYF. Written as DNA, the CDR3 is TGTGCCAGCAGACCGGGGGGTTATCAGGACGAGCAGTACTTC.

Here the CDR3 reads CASSFHSGRANEQFF. Written as DNA, the CDR3 is TGTGCCAGCAGCTTTCATAGCGGGAGGGCCAATGAGCAGTTCTTC. The genes are TRBV7-3 and TRBJ2-1; the match to TRBD2 covers 11 bases. The CDR3 extends over 15 amino acids. CDR1 and CDR2 (germline): SGHTA, FQGTGA. The junction had 4 bases not matched to a gene; V was cut back by 3 bases and J by 6 bases.

There are a few counts of this clone. The chain has TRBV9 and TRBJ1-6, with 11 bases aligning to TRBD1. Per germline, CDR1 SGDLS and CDR2 YYNGEE. After removal of 3 bases from V and 4 bases from J, the junction contained 3 bases not matched to a gene. This CDR3 has 16 amino acids. This CDR3 reads CASSDGTGGYNSPLHF. In DNA, the CDR3 is TGTGCCAGCAGCGACGGGACAGGGGGTTATAATTCACCCCTCCACTTT. The full variable domain, its missing parts supplied by reference TRBV9 and TRBJ1-6, is DSGVTQTPKHLITATGQRVTLRCSPRSGDLSVYWYQQSLDQGLQFLIQYYNGEERAKGNILERFSAQQFPDLHSELNLSSLELGDSALYFCASSDGTGGYNSPLHFGNGTRLTVT.

The chain has TRBV7-8 and TRBJ1-1, with D possibly matching TRBD1 (5 bases). There are 16 residues in the CDR3. Trimming stripped 6 bases from V and 1 base from J, with 18 bases between. Germline V gene sequence: CDR1 SGHVS, CDR2 FQNEAQ. DNA for the CDR3: TGTGCCAGCAGTCGGGACCCGGGAGACTGGAACACTGAAGCTTTCTTT. Translation: CASSRDPGDWNTEAFF.

The chain couples TRBV5-1 to TRBJ1-2; perhaps TRBD1 as D (5 bases). The germline V and J ends were trimmed by 4 bases and 3 bases, with 16 bases remaining between them. The CDR3 has 15 residues. The V gene's germline CDR1 is SGHRS and CDR2 YFSETQ. This CDR3 reads CASSLQPQGDYGYTF. CDR3 DNA sequence: TGCGCCAGCAGCCTACAGCCGCAGGGTGACTATGGCTACACCTTC.

In the case of this clone: The sample carries other DNA sequences with the same CDR3. V usage is TRBV9 and J usage is TRBJ1-2, with D hard to call. The V gene lost 0 bases and the J gene lost 2 bases, with 5 bases spanning the gap. The CDR3 covers 13 residues. CDR1 is SGDLS, CDR2 YYNGEE, per germline. CDR3 residues: CASSVGGNYGYTF. In nucleotides, the CDR3 is TGTGCCAGCAGCGTAGGCGGGAACTATGGCTACACCTTC.

The chain carries TRBV6-6 and TRBJ1-2; 9 positions agree with TRBD1. Germline lookup yields CDR1 MNHNY and CDR2 SVGAGI (reference sequence). The CDR3 is 15 amino acids. V lost 9 bases and J lost 4; bases outside the gene matches: 12. The CDR3 loop reads CASQTLGQGAYGYTF. The CDR3 coding sequence is TGTGCCAGTCAAACACTGGGACAGGGAGCCTATGGCTACACCTTC.

The chain is built from TRBV28 and TRBJ1-1, with TRBD1 identical over 10 bases. V lost 3 bases, J lost 5 bases, and 9 bases stayed unmatched. The CDR3 is made up of 16 amino acids. Germline assignment: CDR1 MDHEN and CDR2 SYDVKM. The CDR3 DNA follows: TGTGCCAGCAGTTTTCCGACAGGGGGCCGGAGGACTGAAGCTTTCTTT. It yields the protein CASSFPTGGRRTEAFF.

Turning to this clone: At one boundary the junction diverges from the germline segment, which might be a read error. The chain uses TRBV7-6 and TRBJ2-6; a weak D match, TRBD1 (5 bases). CDR1 is SGHVS and CDR2 is FNYEAQ in the germline V gene. This CDR3 is built from 15 residues. CDR3 DNA sequence: TGTGCCAGCAGCTTAGGTAACTCTGGGGCCAACGTGCTGACTTTC. Translation: CASSLGNSGANVLTF. Using reference TRBV7-6 and TRBJ2-6 for the parts outside the CDR3, the full variable domain is GAGVSQSPRYKVTKRGQDVALRCDPISGHVSLYWYRQALGQGPEFLTYFNYEAQQDKSGLPNDRFSAERPEGSISTLTIQRTEQRDSAMYRCASSLGNSGANVLTFGAGSRLTVL.

The chain uses TRBV5-4 and TRBJ1-1, with D possibly matching TRBD1 (6 bases). Germline V gives CDR1 SGHNT, CDR2 YYREEE (reference sequence). CDR3 length: 14 residues. Trimming left V 4 bases short and J 6 bases short, with 16 bases between. The CDR3 is CASSPPGGIAEAFF. The CDR3 nucleotides read TGTGCCAGCAGCCCACCTGGGGGCATAGCTGAAGCTTTCTTT. Together with reference TRBV5-4 and TRBJ1-1, the CDR3 gives the full variable domain: ETGVTQSPTHLIKTRGQQVTLRCSSQSGHNTVSWYQQALGQGPQFIFQYYREEENGRGNFPPRFSGLQFPNYSSELNVNALELDDSALYLCASSPPGGIAEAFFGQGTRLTVV.

This chain joins TRBV6-5 and TRBJ1-5; D ambiguous. This CDR3 spans 13 amino acids. Trimming took 7 bases from V and 6 from J, leaving 13 bases between them. Per the germline V gene, CDR1 is MNHEY and CDR2 is SVGAGI. CDR3 DNA: TGTGCCAGCAAGAACTCGGGGTTTCAGCCCCAGCATTTT. This gives the protein CASKNSGFQPQHF.